This is a list of T cell receptor beta chains from one sample in a study of blood T cells in healthy people across ages. TCRdb itself ran the 5' RACE reads through MiXCR, one entry per CDR3 protein. Of about 730,000 distinct CDR3 sequences in the sample, around 40% were seen once. The sequencing input was blood. The receptors stem from a woman aged 55-70 years in good health. The CDR3 runs from the conserved cysteine through the conserved F or W. Fields, in order: J gene, clone size, D gene, V gene, CDR3 protein, CDR3 DNA. D genes are given only for firm matches. Where a row states a size, it is once, few, many or the class of an expanded clone; other rows omit it.

J gene: TRBJ2-4
clone size: few
D gene: .
V gene: TRBV7-6
CDR3 protein: CASSLRPTGPLAKNIQYF
CDR3 DNA: TGTGCCAGCAGCTTACGGCCTACAGGGCCGCTAGCCAAAAACATTCAGTACTTC

J gene: TRBJ2-7
clone size: many
D gene: .
V gene: TRBV5-1
CDR3 protein: CASSLFVTDYEQYF
CDR3 DNA: TGCGCCAGCAGCTTGTTTGTGACAGACTACGAGCAGTACTTC

J gene: TRBJ2-7
clone size: few
D gene: .
V gene: TRBV28
CDR3 protein: CASTTSTGLSYEQYF
CDR3 DNA: TGTGCCAGCACCACGTCCACAGGCCTCTCCTACGAGCAGTACTTC

J gene: TRBJ2-5
clone size: .
D gene: .
V gene: TRBV29-1
CDR3 protein: CSVERWAVQETQYF
CDR3 DNA: TGCAGCGTGGAAAGGTGGGCAGTTCAAGAGACCCAGTACTTC

J gene: TRBJ2-7
clone size: .
D gene: TRBD2
V gene: TRBV20-1
CDR3 protein: CSASILPGLAGSSHYEQYF
CDR3 DNA: TGCAGTGCTAGCATCCTGCCGGGACTAGCGGGGAGCTCCCATTACGAGCAGTACTTC

J gene: TRBJ1-4
clone size: few
D gene: TRBD1
V gene: TRBV15
CDR3 protein: CATNRGRGEKLFF
CDR3 DNA: TGTGCCACAAACAGGGGGCGAGGGGAAAAACTGTTTTTT

J gene: TRBJ2-3
clone size: few
D gene: .
V gene: TRBV9
CDR3 protein: CASSPYAGGLISDTQYF
CDR3 DNA: TGTGCCAGCAGCCCATATGCCGGGGGCCTCATATCAGATACGCAGTATTTT

J gene: TRBJ1-6
clone size: .
D gene: .
V gene: TRBV13
CDR3 protein: CASSNLGGPLNSPLHF
CDR3 DNA: TGTGCCAGCAGCAACCTGGGGGGCCCGCTTAATTCACCCCTCCACTTT

J gene: TRBJ2-1
clone size: many
D gene: .
V gene: TRBV2
CDR3 protein: CASSEKTGAEEQFF
CDR3 DNA: TGTGCCAGCAGTGAAAAGACTGGAGCTGAGGAGCAGTTCTTC

J gene: TRBJ2-1
clone size: many
D gene: TRBD1
V gene: TRBV7-2
CDR3 protein: CASSFVDRGYNEQFF
CDR3 DNA: TGTGCCAGCAGCTTCGTGGACAGGGGTTACAATGAGCAGTTCTTC

J gene: TRBJ1-1
clone size: once
D gene: TRBD1
V gene: TRBV3-1
CDR3 protein: CASSQEGQGDFNTEAFF
CDR3 DNA: TGTGCCAGCAGCCAAGAAGGGCAGGGGGACTTCAACACTGAAGCTTTCTTT

J gene: TRBJ1-6
clone size: few
D gene: .
V gene: TRBV9
CDR3 protein: CASTPQEGQYNSPLHF
CDR3 DNA: TGTGCCAGCACCCCCCAGGAGGGTCAGTATAATTCACCCCTCCACTTT

J gene: TRBJ2-5
clone size: .
D gene: TRBD1
V gene: TRBV20-1
CDR3 protein: CSARPGQSETQYF
CDR3 DNA: TGCAGTGCTCGCCCGGGACAGTCAGAGACCCAGTACTTC

J gene: TRBJ1-1
clone size: .
D gene: .
V gene: TRBV5-8
CDR3 protein: CASSGGRVRNTEAFF
CDR3 DNA: TGTGCCAGCAGTGGCGGGAGGGTTCGGAACACTGAAGCTTTCTTT

J gene: TRBJ1-1
clone size: .
D gene: .
V gene: TRBV2
CDR3 protein: CASSVEQENTEAFF
CDR3 DNA: TGTGCCAGCAGTGTGGAGCAAGAGAACACTGAAGCTTTCTTT

J gene: TRBJ1-2
clone size: .
D gene: TRBD1
V gene: TRBV6-2/TRBV6-3
CDR3 protein: CASSDDRENGYTF
CDR3 DNA: TGTGCCAGCAGTGACGACAGGGAGAATGGCTACACCTTC

J gene: TRBJ2-1
clone size: .
D gene: .
V gene: TRBV5-1
CDR3 protein: CASSFLRRGTYNEQFF
CDR3 DNA: TGCGCCAGCAGCTTCTTGCGGCGTGGCACCTACAATGAGCAGTTCTTC

J gene: TRBJ2-7
clone size: .
D gene: TRBD1
V gene: TRBV14
CDR3 protein: CASSQDSGTGGYEQYF
CDR3 DNA: TGTGCCAGCAGCCAAGACTCCGGGACAGGGGGCTACGAGCAGTACTTC

J gene: TRBJ1-4
clone size: .
D gene: TRBD1
V gene: TRBV12-3/TRBV12-4
CDR3 protein: CASRPGQGIEKLFF
CDR3 DNA: TGTGCCAGCAGACCGGGACAGGGGATTGAAAAACTGTTTTTT

J gene: TRBJ2-1
clone size: once
D gene: .
V gene: TRBV7-3
CDR3 protein: CASSLNLEYNEQFF
CDR3 DNA: TGTGCCAGCAGCTTAAACCTAGAATACAATGAGCAGTTCTTC

J gene: TRBJ2-1
clone size: .
D gene: TRBD2
V gene: TRBV20-1
CDR3 protein: CSAMGTSVYNEQFF
CDR3 DNA: TGCAGTGCTATGGGGACTAGCGTTTACAATGAGCAGTTCTTC

J gene: TRBJ1-1
clone size: few
D gene: .
V gene: TRBV2
CDR3 protein: CASRPGGTEAFF
CDR3 DNA: TGTGCCAGCAGACCCGGAGGGACTGAAGCTTTCTTT

J gene: TRBJ2-5
clone size: .
D gene: TRBD2
V gene: TRBV5-5
CDR3 protein: CASSLGSGDQETQYF
CDR3 DNA: TGTGCCAGCAGCTTGGGTAGCGGGGACCAAGAGACCCAGTACTTC

J gene: TRBJ2-2
clone size: .
D gene: .
V gene: TRBV4-3
CDR3 protein: CASSFREYNTGELFF
CDR3 DNA: TGCGCCAGCAGCTTCCGGGAATACAACACCGGGGAGCTGTTTTTT

J gene: TRBJ1-6
clone size: .
D gene: TRBD1
V gene: TRBV5-1
CDR3 protein: CASRLGDSKNSPLHF
CDR3 DNA: TGCGCCAGCCGACTCGGGGACAGTAAAAATTCACCCCTCCACTTT

J gene: TRBJ1-2
clone size: .
D gene: .
V gene: TRBV20-1
CDR3 protein: CSASIPGGNYGYTF
CDR3 DNA: TGCAGTGCTAGTATACCCGGAGGGAACTATGGCTACACCTTC

J gene: TRBJ1-5
clone size: .
D gene: TRBD1
V gene: TRBV6-6
CDR3 protein: CASSKQGERQPQHF
CDR3 DNA: TGTGCCAGCAGTAAACAGGGGGAACGTCAGCCCCAGCATTTT

J gene: TRBJ1-4
clone size: .
D gene: .
V gene: TRBV4-2
CDR3 protein: CASSVSGGEKLFF
CDR3 DNA: TGTGCCAGCAGCGTTAGCGGGGGCGAAAAACTGTTTTTT

J gene: TRBJ2-5
clone size: many
D gene: .
V gene: TRBV9
CDR3 protein: CASSPGQIGRETQYF
CDR3 DNA: TGTGCCAGCAGCCCGGGCCAAATCGGACGGGAGACCCAGTACTTC

J gene: TRBJ2-2
clone size: .
D gene: TRBD1
V gene: TRBV25-1
CDR3 protein: CASSERNRGLTGELFF
CDR3 DNA: TGTGCCAGCAGTGAAAGAAACAGGGGATTGACCGGGGAGCTGTTTTTT

J gene: TRBJ2-1
clone size: many
D gene: .
V gene: TRBV7-9
CDR3 protein: CASSSQSSYNEQFF
CDR3 DNA: TGTGCCAGCAGCTCACAGAGCTCCTACAATGAGCAGTTCTTC

J gene: TRBJ1-1
clone size: .
D gene: .
V gene: TRBV7-9
CDR3 protein: CASSYQGYSGAFF
CDR3 DNA: TGTGCCAGCAGCTACCAGGGTTACTCTGGAGCTTTCTTT

J gene: TRBJ1-1
clone size: .
D gene: .
V gene: TRBV3-1
CDR3 protein: CASSHPGTEAFF
CDR3 DNA: TGTGCCAGCAGCCATCCGGGCACTGAAGCTTTCTTT

J gene: TRBJ2-3
clone size: few
D gene: TRBD2
V gene: TRBV18
CDR3 protein: CASSPPSGGLTDTQYF
CDR3 DNA: TGTGCCAGCTCACCACCCAGCGGGGGGCTGACAGATACGCAGTATTTT

J gene: TRBJ2-6
clone size: .
D gene: .
V gene: TRBV7-6
CDR3 protein: CAGSSGPGAGANVLTF
CDR3 DNA: TGTGCCGGCAGCTCAGGACCTGGTGCTGGGGCCAACGTCCTGACTTTC

J gene: TRBJ1-1
clone size: few
D gene: .
V gene: TRBV20-1
CDR3 protein: CSAARGLLVGTEAFF
CDR3 DNA: TGCAGTGCAGCCAGGGGCCTCCTCGTTGGGACTGAAGCTTTCTTT

J gene: TRBJ2-7
clone size: .
D gene: TRBD1
V gene: TRBV7-3
CDR3 protein: CASSFDGTGNSYNEQYF
CDR3 DNA: TGTGCCAGCAGCTTTGATGGGACAGGAAACTCCTACAATGAGCAGTACTTC

J gene: TRBJ2-1
clone size: .
D gene: .
V gene: TRBV30
CDR3 protein: CAGRSSYNEQFF
CDR3 DNA: TGTGCCGGACGAAGCTCCTACAATGAGCAGTTCTTC

J gene: TRBJ1-6
clone size: once
D gene: .
V gene: TRBV6-5
CDR3 protein: CASSYSGAALPATSPLHF
CDR3 DNA: TGTGCCAGCAGTTACTCGGGGGCAGCCTTGCCAGCGACTTCACCCCTCCACTTT

J gene: TRBJ2-2
clone size: .
D gene: TRBD2
V gene: TRBV5-1
CDR3 protein: CASSYTGTNPTGELFF
CDR3 DNA: TGCGCCAGCAGTTATACCGGGACTAACCCCACCGGGGAGCTGTTTTTT

J gene: TRBJ2-1
clone size: .
D gene: TRBD2
V gene: TRBV4-1
CDR3 protein: CASSQAPAGGSHEQFF
CDR3 DNA: TGCGCCAGCAGCCAAGCTCCAGCGGGAGGTTCACATGAGCAGTTCTTC

J gene: TRBJ2-5
clone size: few
D gene: .
V gene: TRBV5-8
CDR3 protein: CASSLEGLRRETQYF
CDR3 DNA: TGTGCCAGCAGCTTGGAGGGTCTCCGGCGAGAGACCCAGTACTTC

J gene: TRBJ1-2
clone size: few
D gene: .
V gene: TRBV27
CDR3 protein: CASSFEPSGVSYGYTF
CDR3 DNA: TGTGCCAGCAGTTTTGAGCCTTCAGGAGTTTCCTATGGCTACACCTTC

J gene: TRBJ2-6
clone size: .
D gene: TRBD1
V gene: TRBV7-9
CDR3 protein: CASSSGTVVSGANVLTF
CDR3 DNA: TGTGCCAGCAGTTCCGGGACAGTAGTTTCTGGGGCCAACGTCCTGACTTTC

J gene: TRBJ2-1
clone size: many
D gene: .
V gene: TRBV4-2
CDR3 protein: CASSQGDYNEQFF
CDR3 DNA: TGTGCCAGCAGCCAAGGGGATTACAATGAGCAGTTCTTC

J gene: TRBJ2-1
clone size: .
D gene: TRBD2
V gene: TRBV12-3/TRBV12-4
CDR3 protein: CASNRAVALAGGPWNEQFF
CDR3 DNA: TGTGCCAGCAACCGCGCGGTGGCACTAGCGGGGGGGCCGTGGAATGAGCAGTTCTTC

J gene: TRBJ1-1
clone size: .
D gene: .
V gene: TRBV7-3
CDR3 protein: CASSLRRGPADTEAFF
CDR3 DNA: TGTGCCAGCAGCTTACGTAGGGGCCCGGCGGACACTGAAGCTTTCTTT

J gene: TRBJ1-4
clone size: .
D gene: .
V gene: TRBV25-1
CDR3 protein: CASSDRSKQGREKLFF
CDR3 DNA: TGTGCCAGCAGTGACCGTTCTAAACAGGGCCGGGAAAAACTGTTTTTT

J gene: TRBJ2-7
clone size: few
D gene: TRBD2
V gene: TRBV25-1
CDR3 protein: CASSEGGENEQYF
CDR3 DNA: TGTGCCAGCAGTGAGGGAGGGGAGAACGAGCAGTACTTC

J gene: TRBJ2-1
clone size: once
D gene: .
V gene: TRBV12-3/TRBV12-4
CDR3 protein: CASSLEGSGDPEQFF
CDR3 DNA: TGTGCCAGCAGTTTAGAAGGTAGCGGCGACCCTGAGCAGTTCTTC

J gene: TRBJ1-5
clone size: .
D gene: TRBD1
V gene: TRBV20-1
CDR3 protein: CSASLTGIEQPQHF
CDR3 DNA: TGCAGTGCTAGCCTGACAGGGATTGAGCAGCCCCAGCATTTT

J gene: TRBJ2-3
clone size: .
D gene: .
V gene: TRBV5-8
CDR3 protein: CASSPKDYTDTQYF
CDR3 DNA: TGTGCCAGCAGCCCGAAGGACTACACAGATACGCAGTATTTT